The 23 T cell receptor beta chains presented below share a single source sample, sequenced in a study of vaccination effects on CD4 cells after COVID-19. What these receptors recognize is not known. This table comes from immunoSEQ multiplex PCR, and its TCRdb copy is limited to in-frame clones, with some not included. The data hold tens of thousands of clones, with about 72% observed a single time. Culture proceeded for approximately 10 days, and CD4+ T cells were then isolated. Sequencing used CD4+ T cells from PBMCs cultured without peptide, obtained before COVID-19 vaccination. The origin of the receptors is a human donor who had a prior SARS-CoV-2 infection.

The genes are TRBV2 and TRBJ2-3, with a tentative D call TRBD1 (5 bases). There are 14 residues in the CDR3. Trimming pared 8 bases from V and 4 bases from J, leaving 16 bases between. In germline, CDR1 is SNHLY, CDR2 FYNNEI. The CDR3 loop is CASFRGWGPDTQYF. The CDR3, as DNA: TGTGCCAGCTTTAGGGGATGGGGCCCAGATACGCAGTATTTT.

V usage is TRBV30 and J usage is TRBJ2-7, with 7 bases identical to TRBD2. The ends lost 6 bases at V and 4 bases at J; junction bases unmatched: 15. The germline gives CDR1 GTSNPN, CDR2 SVGIG (reference sequence). The CDR3 covers 15 residues. CDR3: CACPRGGDFNYEQYF. CDR3 bases: TGTGCCTGCCCTCGGGGAGGGGACTTTAATTACGAGCAGTACTTC.

The chain combines TRBV7-8 with TRBJ2-2; D is ambiguous. Trimming removed 4 bases from V and 3 bases from J, with 12 bases in between. The germline gives CDR1 SGHVS, CDR2 FQNEAQ. The CDR3 length is 15 residues. This CDR3 is CASSSSTRHTGELFF. Here the CDR3 DNA reads TGTGCCAGCAGCTCCTCAACGAGGCACACCGGGGAGCTGTTTTTT.

This clone was recorded many times. CDR3 amino acids: CSVELRTQETQYF. In DNA form, the CDR3 reads TGCAGCGTTGAGTTACGAACCCAAGAGACCCAGTACTTC. The V gene is TRBV29-1, the J gene TRBJ2-5; no clear D. The germline gives CDR1 SQVTM, CDR2 ANQGSEA. Trimming cost V 3 bases and J 1 base, with 9 bases left between them. This CDR3 has 13 residues.

The V gene is TRBV4-3, the J gene TRBJ2-1; the match to TRBD2 covers 9 bases. The CDR3 totals 13 residues. Germline values: CDR1 LGHNA, CDR2 YSLEER. V dropped 0 bases and J dropped 14; count of bases not matched to a gene: 5. CDR3 sequence: CASSQDYSGSKFF. The CDR3 bases are TGCGCCAGCAGCCAAGATTATAGCGGGAGCAAGTTCTTC.

This chain joins TRBV19 and TRBJ1-4; D call uncertain. The V gene lost 6 bases and the J gene lost 5 bases, with 4 bases spanning the gap. The germline CDR1 and CDR2 sequences are LNHDA and SQIVND (reference sequence). The CDR3 length is 11 residues. DNA for the CDR3: TGTGCCAGTAGCAGGAATGAAAAACTGTTTTTT. It specifies CASSRNEKLFF.

The chain joins TRBV7-6 to TRBJ1-2; 10 positions agree with TRBD1. The V segment lost 1 base and the J segment 8 bases; nucleotides outside the gene matches: 10. The CDR3 is 16 residues long. Germline values: CDR1 SGHVS, CDR2 FNYEAQ. CDR3 sequence reads: CASSLGTGTGAGGYTF. The CDR3 DNA reads TGTGCCAGCAGCTTAGGGACCGGGACAGGGGCGGGCGGCTACACCTTC.

The gene calls are TRBV5-1 and TRBJ2-2; possibly TRBD1 for D (6 bases). The CDR3 extends over 15 amino acids. V dropped 2 bases and J dropped 7 bases, with 15 bases sitting between them. Germline-derived CDR1 and CDR2 are SGHRS and YFSETQ. The CDR3 loop reads CASSFTPGVDGELFF. CDR3 DNA sequence: TGCGCCAGCAGCTTTACTCCAGGGGTGGACGGGGAGCTGTTTTTT.

This clone has a handful of counts. V gene TRBV11-3 combines with J gene TRBJ2-1; D is undetermined. The V and J ends lost 5 bases and 9 bases respectively, with 11 bases between them. This CDR3 has 12 amino acids. Germline-derived CDR1 and CDR2 are SGHNT and YENEEA. The CDR3 region is CASSHRVGEQFF. The DNA of the CDR3 is TGTGCCAGCAGCCACCGGGTTGGTGAGCAGTTCTTC.

This clone was seen just once. The CDR3 DNA reads as TGTGCCAGCAGCCAAACCGGGACAGGGAAAAACTATGGCTACACCTTC. Its protein product is CASSQTGTGKNYGYTF. V usage is TRBV11-2 and J usage is TRBJ1-2; TRBD1 matches 9 bases. The CDR3 runs to 16 residues. Germline assignment: CDR1 SGHAT and CDR2 FQNNGV. Trimming took 5 bases from V and 2 from J; bases not matched to a gene: 9.

This chain joins TRBV3-1 (or the pseudogene TRBV3-2) and TRBJ2-3, with 10 nucleotides matching TRBD2. Looked up from germline, CDR1 is LGHDT and CDR2 is YNNKEL (reference sequence). Trimming at V came to 3 bases and at J to 2 bases, leaving 2 bases not matched to a gene. This CDR3 comprises 15 residues. The CDR3 sequence is CASSHSGGPTDTQYF. In DNA, the CDR3 is TGTGCCAGCAGCCATAGCGGGGGGCCCACAGATACGCAGTATTTT.

CDR3 in DNA: TGTGCCAGCAGTTTCAGAGGAAACTATGGCTACACCTTC. It translates to CASSFRGNYGYTF. This rearrangement joins TRBV12-3 or TRBV12-4 to TRBJ1-2; D call uncertain. The CDR3 runs to 13 residues. V dropped 3 bases and J dropped 2 bases, with 7 bases sitting between them.

The chain couples TRBV7-2 to TRBJ2-4, with D hard to call. The germline gives CDR1 SGHTA, CDR2 FQGNSA. The CDR3 loop spans 14 amino acids. V lost 6 bases and J lost 0, with 9 bases in between. CDR3 DNA sequence: TGTGCCAGCAGTTTGACCCGAGCCAAAAACATTCAGTACTTC. This encodes CASSLTRAKNIQYF.

This clone has only one observation. The rearrangement uses TRBV7-8 and TRBJ1-6; D may be TRBD1 (5 bases). Deletions cut 4 bases from V and 9 bases from J, with 19 bases between. The germline CDR1 and CDR2 sequences are SGHVS and FQNEAQ. CDR3 length: 16 amino acids. For the CDR3, the DNA is TGTGCCAGCAGCTCGGGACCGGTCGGGGCTAGTTCACCCCTCCACTTT. Protein: CASSSGPVGASSPLHF. The full variable domain, in which reference TRBV7-8 and TRBJ1-6 provide the parts outside the CDR3, is GAGVSQSPRYKVAKRGQDVALRCDPISGHVSLFWYQQALGQGPEFLTYFQNEAQLDKSGLPSDRFFAERPEGSVSTLKIQRTQQEDSAVYLCASSSGPVGASSPLHFGNGTRLTVT.

A remark on this clone: The junction does not match germline at one end; this may be a read error. The gene calls are TRBV6-1 and TRBJ2-2, with a possible D match to TRBD1 (6 bases). CDR1 is MNHNS and CDR2 is SASEGT in the germline V gene. The CDR3 covers 14 residues. The chain's CDR3 is CASNEQGSTGELFF. In nucleotides, the CDR3 is TGTGCCAGCAATGAACAGGGTAGCACCGGGGAGCTGTTTTTT.

J is TRBJ2-3 and V is TRBV9, with 9 bases aligning to TRBD2. This CDR3 is 16 amino acids long. CDR1 is SGDLS and CDR2 is YYNGEE in the germline V gene. V lost 4 bases, J lost 5 bases, and 11 bases stayed unmatched. In DNA form, the CDR3 reads TGTGCCAGCAGCACACGCCCCCAACTAGCGGGAGATACGCAGTATTTT. Protein product: CASSTRPQLAGDTQYF.

This clone was observed a single time. The J gene is TRBJ1-1, the V gene TRBV6-2 or TRBV6-3; perhaps TRBD1 as D (5 bases). Germline lookup yields CDR1 MNHEY and CDR2 SVGEGT. Trimming took 5 bases from V and 1 from J, leaving 20 bases between them. The CDR3 sequence is 17 residues long. CDR3 coding DNA: TGTGCCAGCAGTGACCGGGGGACGGGGAAAGGGAACACTGAAGCTTTCTTT. Translating gives CASSDRGTGKGNTEAFF.

The chain is built from TRBV11-2 and TRBJ2-3; D ambiguous. This CDR3 spans 15 amino acids. V was clipped by 2 bases and J by 2 bases, with 11 bases between them. Germline V lookup: CDR1 SGHAT, CDR2 FQNNGV. CDR3 sequence (DNA): TGTGCCAGCAGCTTACATCCGCTCAACACAGATACGCAGTATTTT. Protein sequence: CASSLHPLNTDTQYF.

The rearrangement joins TRBV7-2 to TRBJ2-3, with D unclear. V was pared by 3 bases and J by 4 bases, with 5 bases between. CDR1 is SGHTA and CDR2 is FQGNSA in the germline V gene. The length of the CDR3 is 12 residues. The CDR3: CASSFDPDTQYF. Here the CDR3 DNA reads TGTGCCAGCAGCTTTGACCCAGATACGCAGTATTTT.

This chain uses TRBV7-9 with TRBJ1-1; D may be TRBD1 (5 bases). CDR1 is SEHNR and CDR2 is FQNEAQ in the germline V gene (reference sequence). The CDR3 sequence is 12 residues long. The V end lost 5 bases, the J end lost 4 bases, and 8 bases lay between the germline ends. The CDR3 loop is CASSSQGTEAFF. The CDR3 coding sequence is TGTGCCAGCAGCAGTCAGGGCACTGAAGCTTTCTTT.

The chain recombines TRBV18 with TRBJ1-2, with D possibly matching TRBD1 (5 bases). V was cut by 3 bases and J by 4 bases, with 9 bases left in between. The CDR3 has 13 residues. CDR1 is KGHSH and CDR2 is LQKENI in the germline V gene. CDR3 DNA sequence: TGTGCCAGCTCACCGGGGGGGTCCTATGGCTACACCTTC. It translates to CASSPGGSYGYTF. Full variable domain (rest looked up from reference TRBV18 and TRBJ1-2): NAGVMQNPRHLVRRRGQEARLRCSPMKGHSHVYWYRQLPEEGLKFMVYLQKENIIDESGMPKERFSAEFPKEGPSILRIQQVVRGDSAAYFCASSPGGSYGYTFGSGTRLTVV.

The V and J genes are TRBV18 and TRBJ2-2; 13 bases match TRBD2. With V trimmed by 0 bases and J by 6 bases, 7 bases remained unmatched. Germline V lookup: CDR1 KGHSH, CDR2 LQKENI. This CDR3 contains 18 residues. The CDR3 protein is CASSPPSGLAGVAGELFF. DNA of the CDR3: TGTGCCAGCTCACCACCGTCCGGACTAGCGGGAGTAGCCGGGGAGCTGTTTTTT. The variable domain in full, completed from reference TRBV18 and TRBJ2-2, reads NAGVMQNPRHLVRRRGQEARLRCSPMKGHSHVYWYRQLPEEGLKFMVYLQKENIIDESGMPKERFSAEFPKEGPSILRIQQVVRGDSAAYFCASSPPSGLAGVAGELFFGEGSRLTVL.

This clone appeared once. The chain joins TRBV2 to TRBJ2-3; TRBD2 matches 13 bases. Looked up from germline, CDR1 is SNHLY and CDR2 is FYNNEI. This CDR3 has 18 amino acids. V was clipped by 6 bases and J by 2 bases; unmatched bases: 11. This chain's CDR3 is CASSPRFGLAGVTDTQYF. For the CDR3, the DNA is TGTGCCAGCAGCCCTAGATTCGGACTAGCGGGGGTCACAGATACGCAGTATTTT.